This TCR beta chain was recorded in a study of CD8 T cells in ankylosing spondylitis. Study-wide points: Previous work reported some of these motif variants in the synovial fluid and blood of reactive arthritis. A TCR beta motif of several highly homologous variants appeared characteristic of ankylosing spondylitis blood.

A single record per CDR3 protein comes from TCRdb applying MiXCR to the 5' RACE reads. The sample contains approximately 540,000 distinct CDR3 sequences, approximately 11% of which appear only once. This clonotype was counted between two and nine times. Its antigen remains unknown. V lost 5 bases, J lost 4 bases, and 12 bases stayed unmatched. The CDR3 is 16 residues long. The chain is built from TRBV12-3 or TRBV12-4 and TRBJ1-2; 8 bases are a match to TRBD1. The specimen sequenced was blood, either unsorted or a sorted T cell fraction (not recorded which). The TCR was taken from a male donor with ankylosing spondylitis. In nucleotides, the CDR3 is TGTGCCAGCAGTGGGTTGGACAGGGAGGGTGGCTATGGCTACACCTTC. Amino acid sequence: CASSGLDREGGYGYTF.